This paragraph reports one T cell receptor beta chain. This specimen belongs to a study of blood T cell repertoires in COVID-19. Study-wide context: Material from acute and convalescent COVID-19 was sourced from the United States, Italy and Spain. From T cells, B-cell-depleted T cells, or PBMCs came the material, which was cDNA or gDNA.

Germline V gene data show CDR1 as SQVTM and CDR2 as ANQGSEA. V was clipped by 7 bases and J by 4 bases; unmatched bases: 10. The CDR3 is made up of 14 amino acids. Authors' processing steps: Reference gene primer amplification yielded estimated nucleated cell counts. Using immunoSEQ multiplex PCR, the repertoire was profiled, and TCRdb retains in-frame clones only, with some absent. Clone size and the V and J calls come from that table; the DNA yielded D and trimming. In the table there are tens of thousands of clones, around 90% of which are singletons. This TCR was sampled from a man between 50 and 59 years old with active COVID-19. This rearrangement joins TRBV29-1 to TRBJ1-1; TRBD1 matches at 9 bases. The sample comprised peripheral blood. The CDR3 protein is CSAGTGWKGTEAFF. CDR3 DNA sequence: TGCAGCGCTGGGACAGGGTGGAAGGGCACTGAAGCTTTCTTT.